The clone carrying this T cell receptor beta chain was counted between two and nine times. Antigen specificity is unknown. cDNA synthesis used the whole RNA isolate, giving expressed TCRB sequences. Clones were read by immunoSEQ multiplex PCR, and TCRdb kept only the in-frame ones, dropping some. The sample carries hundreds of thousands of clones, roughly a tenth recorded once. This record comes from a study of beta chain features in type 1 diabetes. The wider study: The patients were much like the healthy donors in age, gender and cell yields. Broader study findings: Type 1 diabetes patients showed a moderate but significant shortening of TCRB CDR3s in all four CD4+ subsets. A PCR bias possibly favoring shorter templates would apply equally to patients and controls.

The V and J ends lost 0 bases and 2 bases, in that order; junction bases with no gene match: 5. Germline V CDR1 and CDR2: SGHRS, YFSETQ. The CDR3 is 16 residues long. This TCR came from a man aged 25 to 40 with type 1 diabetes. Input material: naive CD4+ T cells from blood. The rearrangement joins TRBV5-1 to TRBJ2-1, with 7 bases identical to TRBD2. CDR3 sequence: CASSLGLAGPYNEQFF. As DNA, the CDR3 is TGCGCCAGCAGCTTGGGCTTAGCGGGTCCCTACAATGAGCAGTTCTTC.